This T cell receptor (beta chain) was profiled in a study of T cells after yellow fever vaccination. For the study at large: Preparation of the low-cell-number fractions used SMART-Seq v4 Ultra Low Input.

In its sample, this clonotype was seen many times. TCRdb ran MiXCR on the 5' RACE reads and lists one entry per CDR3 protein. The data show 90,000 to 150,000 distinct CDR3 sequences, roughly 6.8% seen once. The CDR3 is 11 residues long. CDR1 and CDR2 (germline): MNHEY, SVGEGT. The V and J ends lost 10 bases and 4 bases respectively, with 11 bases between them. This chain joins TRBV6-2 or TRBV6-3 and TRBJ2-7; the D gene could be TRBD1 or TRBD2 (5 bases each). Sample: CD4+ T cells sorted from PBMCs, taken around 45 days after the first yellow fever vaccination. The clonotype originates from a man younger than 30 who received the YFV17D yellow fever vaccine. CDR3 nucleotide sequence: TGTGCCACACTCGGGGCTTACGAGCAGTACGTC. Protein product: CATLGAYEQYV.